This record looks at one TCR beta chain sequence and its context. Antigen: not known. The source of the sample is a study of shared clonotypes between healthy human individuals. Findings of the study overall: When naive CD4 clonotypes were compared across four donors, approximately 5% were shared.

The CDR3 totals 17 residues. CDR1 and CDR2 (germline): KGHSH, LQKENI. Trimming at V came to 3 bases and at J to 4 bases, leaving 12 bases not matched to a gene. The table came from immunoSEQ multiplex PCR; TCRdb's copy has only in-frame clones and leaves some out. The data hold roughly 1.5 million clones, with around 98% observed a single time. This clonotype was obtained from a man aged 30-40 years in good health. This chain connects TRBV18 to TRBJ2-7; TRBD1 matches 10 bases. The specimen was naive CD4+ T cells sorted from blood. Subset specified: CD45RA+ positively selected. CDR3: CASSPVSGTGVLYEQYF. The CDR3 coding sequence is TGTGCCAGCTCACCTGTATCCGGGACAGGGGTTTTGTACGAGCAGTACTTC.